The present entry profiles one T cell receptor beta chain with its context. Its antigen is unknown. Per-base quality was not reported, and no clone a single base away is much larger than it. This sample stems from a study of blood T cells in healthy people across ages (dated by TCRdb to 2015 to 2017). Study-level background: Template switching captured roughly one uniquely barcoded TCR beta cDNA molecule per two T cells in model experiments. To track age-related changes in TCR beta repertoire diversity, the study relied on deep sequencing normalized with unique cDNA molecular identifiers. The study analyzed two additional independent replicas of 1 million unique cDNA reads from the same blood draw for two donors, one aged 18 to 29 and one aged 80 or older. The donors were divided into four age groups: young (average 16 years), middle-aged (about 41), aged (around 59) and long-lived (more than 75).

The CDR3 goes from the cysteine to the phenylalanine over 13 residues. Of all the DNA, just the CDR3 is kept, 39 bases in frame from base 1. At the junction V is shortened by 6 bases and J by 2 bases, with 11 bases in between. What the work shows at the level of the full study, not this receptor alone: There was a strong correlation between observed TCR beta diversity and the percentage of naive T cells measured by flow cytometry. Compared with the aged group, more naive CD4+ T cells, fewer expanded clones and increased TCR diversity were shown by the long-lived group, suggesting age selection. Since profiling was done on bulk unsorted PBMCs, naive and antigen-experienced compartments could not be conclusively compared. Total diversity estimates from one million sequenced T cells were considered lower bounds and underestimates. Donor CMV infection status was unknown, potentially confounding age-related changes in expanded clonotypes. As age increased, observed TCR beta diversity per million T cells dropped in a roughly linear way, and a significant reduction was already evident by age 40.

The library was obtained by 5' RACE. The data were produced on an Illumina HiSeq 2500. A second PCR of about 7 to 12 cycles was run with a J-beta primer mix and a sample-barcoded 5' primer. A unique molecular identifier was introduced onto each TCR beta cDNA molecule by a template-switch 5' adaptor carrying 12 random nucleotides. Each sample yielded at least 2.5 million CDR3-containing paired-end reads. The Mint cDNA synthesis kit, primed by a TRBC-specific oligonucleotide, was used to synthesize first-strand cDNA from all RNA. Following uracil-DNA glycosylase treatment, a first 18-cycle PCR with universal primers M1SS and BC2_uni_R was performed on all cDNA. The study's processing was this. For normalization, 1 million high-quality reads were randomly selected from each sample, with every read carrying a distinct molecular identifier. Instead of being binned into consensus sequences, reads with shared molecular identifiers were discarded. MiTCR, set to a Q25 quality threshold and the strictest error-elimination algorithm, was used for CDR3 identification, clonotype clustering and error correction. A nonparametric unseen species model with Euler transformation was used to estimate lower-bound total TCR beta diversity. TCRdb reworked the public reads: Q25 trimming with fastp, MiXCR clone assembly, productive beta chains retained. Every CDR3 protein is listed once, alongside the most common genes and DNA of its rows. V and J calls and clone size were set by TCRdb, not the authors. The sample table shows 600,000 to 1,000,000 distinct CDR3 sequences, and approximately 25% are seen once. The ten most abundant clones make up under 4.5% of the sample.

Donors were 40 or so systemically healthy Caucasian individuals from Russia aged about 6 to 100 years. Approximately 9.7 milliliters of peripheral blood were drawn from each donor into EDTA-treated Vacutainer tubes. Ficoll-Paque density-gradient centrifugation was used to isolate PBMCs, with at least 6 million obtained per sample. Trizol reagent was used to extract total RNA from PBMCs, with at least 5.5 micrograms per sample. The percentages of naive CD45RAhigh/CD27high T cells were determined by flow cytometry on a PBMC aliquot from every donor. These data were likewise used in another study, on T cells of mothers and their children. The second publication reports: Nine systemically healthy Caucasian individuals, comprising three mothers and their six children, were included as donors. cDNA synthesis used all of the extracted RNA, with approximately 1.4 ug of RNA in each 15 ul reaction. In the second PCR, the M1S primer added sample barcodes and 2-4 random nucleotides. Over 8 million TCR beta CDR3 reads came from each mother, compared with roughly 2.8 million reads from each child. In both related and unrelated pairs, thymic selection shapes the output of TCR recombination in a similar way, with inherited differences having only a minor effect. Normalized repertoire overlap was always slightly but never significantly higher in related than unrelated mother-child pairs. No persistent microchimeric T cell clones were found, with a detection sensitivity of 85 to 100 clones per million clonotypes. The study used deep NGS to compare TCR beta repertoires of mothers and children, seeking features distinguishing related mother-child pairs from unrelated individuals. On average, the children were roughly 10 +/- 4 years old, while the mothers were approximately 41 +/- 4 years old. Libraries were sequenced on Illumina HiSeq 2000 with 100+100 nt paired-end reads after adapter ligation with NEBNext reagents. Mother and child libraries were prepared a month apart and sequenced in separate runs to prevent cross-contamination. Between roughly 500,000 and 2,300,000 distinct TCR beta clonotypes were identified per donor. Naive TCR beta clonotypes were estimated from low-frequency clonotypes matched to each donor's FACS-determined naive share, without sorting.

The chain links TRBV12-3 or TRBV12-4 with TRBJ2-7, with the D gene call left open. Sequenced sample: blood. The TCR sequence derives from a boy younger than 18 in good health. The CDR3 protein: CASSPDATYEQYF. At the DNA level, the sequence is TGTGCCAGCAGCCCAGACGCAACCTACGAGCAGTACTTC.